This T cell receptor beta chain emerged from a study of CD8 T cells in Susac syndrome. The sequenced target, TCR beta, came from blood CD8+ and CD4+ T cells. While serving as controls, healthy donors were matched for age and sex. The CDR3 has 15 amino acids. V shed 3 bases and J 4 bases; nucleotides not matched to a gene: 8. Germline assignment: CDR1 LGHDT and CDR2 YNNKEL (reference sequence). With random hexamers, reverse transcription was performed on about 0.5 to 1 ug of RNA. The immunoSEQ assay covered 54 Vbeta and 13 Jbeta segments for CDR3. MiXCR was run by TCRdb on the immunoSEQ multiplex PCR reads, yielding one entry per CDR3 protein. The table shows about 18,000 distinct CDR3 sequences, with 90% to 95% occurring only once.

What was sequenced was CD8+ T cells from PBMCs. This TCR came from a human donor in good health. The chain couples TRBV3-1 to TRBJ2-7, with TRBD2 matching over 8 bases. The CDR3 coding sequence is TGTGCCAGCAGCCATCAAAGCGGGAGTGTTTACGAGCAGTACTTC. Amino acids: CASSHQSGSVYEQYF.